Presented here are 12 T cell receptor beta chains from one specimen sequenced in a study of T cells after yellow fever vaccination. TCRdb re-called the 5' RACE reads through MiXCR, storing one row per CDR3 protein. The data show approximately 600,000 distinct CDR3 sequences, with more than 9% seen just once and just under 15% held by the top ten. Specimen: PBMCs, collected on the day of the yellow fever booster vaccination. These receptor sequences come from a man between 25 and 39 years old who received the YFV17D yellow fever vaccine.

This chain uses TRBV11-3 with TRBJ2-3; the D is unclear. The germline V gene has CDR1 SGHNT and CDR2 YENEEA. V was pared by 3 bases and J by 8 bases, with 9 bases between. This CDR3 has 12 amino acids. The CDR3 sequence: CASSFEMGTQYF. CDR3 sequence (DNA): TGTGCCAGCAGCTTTGAAATGGGTACGCAGTATTTT.

This chain uses TRBV25-1 with TRBJ2-1; 9 nucleotides align to TRBD2. Germline assignment: CDR1 MGHDK and CDR2 SYGVNS. CDR3 length equals 13 residues. With V trimmed by 8 bases and J by 9 bases, 8 bases remained unmatched. The CDR3 DNA reads as TGTGCCAGCTTCGGGGCTAGCGGGACTGAGCAGTTCTTC. This translates into CASFGASGTEQFF.

This clonotype has more than one count but fewer than ten. The chain links TRBV4-1 to TRBJ2-3; possibly TRBD1 or TRBD2 for D (5 bases each). Trimming shortened V by 4 bases and J by 1 base, and 18 bases separated the two germline ends. This CDR3 is built from 17 residues. Germline V gene lookup returns CDR1 MGHRA and CDR2 YSYEKL. The CDR3 bases are TGCGCCAGCAGCCCTAACTTGGGGCAGGGAGGCACAGATACGCAGTATTTT. Encoded protein: CASSPNLGQGGTDTQYF.

This clonotype turned up a few times. The chain is built from TRBV9 and TRBJ2-7; possible D gene TRBD2, 5 bases. The CDR3 consists of 15 residues. CDR1 is SGDLS, CDR2 YYNGEE, per germline. The V end was cut by 0 bases, the J end by 5 bases, with 15 bases between. The CDR3 reads CASSVAGASGNEQYF. DNA for the CDR3: TGTGCCAGCAGCGTAGCTGGCGCCAGCGGCAACGAGCAGTACTTC. Supplemented by reference TRBV9 and TRBJ2-7, the full variable domain reads DSGVTQTPKHLITATGQRVTLRCSPRSGDLSVYWYQQSLDQGLQFLIQYYNGEERAKGNILERFSAQQFPDLHSELNLSSLELGDSALYFCASSVAGASGNEQYFGPGTRLTVT.

This rearrangement joins TRBV19 to TRBJ2-7, with 8 bases matching TRBD1. V shed 5 bases, J shed 3 bases, and the junction held 6 bases outside the gene matches. The CDR3 sequence is 14 residues long. The germline CDR1 and CDR2 sequences are LNHDA and SQIVND (reference sequence). CDR3 sequence (DNA): TGTGCCAGTAGTGCGGGACAGGTGAACTACGAGCAGTACTTC. Its translation: CASSAGQVNYEQYF.

This chain links TRBV10-3 with TRBJ1-1; no clear D. Germline V lookup: CDR1 ENHRY, CDR2 SYGVKD. V shed 7 bases and J shed 0 bases, with 12 bases lying between them. CDR3 length: 14 amino acids. As DNA, the CDR3 is TGTGCCATCACCTACAGTTCATTGAACACTGAAGCTTTCTTT. Its translation is CAITYSSLNTEAFF.

The J gene is TRBJ2-3, the V gene TRBV15; the D gene is possibly TRBD2 (5 bases). The germline gives CDR1 LNHNV, CDR2 YYDKDF (reference sequence). V was trimmed by 2 bases and J by 4 bases, leaving 7 bases between them. The CDR3 has 13 amino acids. CDR3 residues: CATSRPRADTQYF. CDR3 coding DNA: TGTGCCACCAGCAGACCGAGGGCAGATACGCAGTATTTT.

The CDR3 nucleotides read TGTGCCACCAAGGACTACAGGGCTGTCTCCTACAATGAGCAGTTCTTC. Amino acids: CATKDYRAVSYNEQFF. V usage is TRBV15 and J usage is TRBJ2-1, with D perhaps given as TRBD1 or TRBD2 (6 bases each). Germline loops: CDR1 LNHNV, CDR2 YYDKDF (reference sequence). With 7 bases removed from V and 0 bases from J, the gap between germline ends came to 16 bases. The CDR3 loop spans 16 amino acids.

This clonotype appeared a few times. The V and J genes are TRBV6-1 and TRBJ2-1; weak D call: TRBD2 (5 bases). V lost 6 bases, J lost 8 bases, and 17 bases lay in between. CDR1 is MNHNS and CDR2 is SASEGT in the germline V gene. The CDR3 length is 14 residues. In nucleotides, the CDR3 is TGTGCCAGCAGCACTAGAATCGTCGTCCATGAGCAGTTCTTC. This sequence encodes CASSTRIVVHEQFF.

The chain uses TRBV12-3 or TRBV12-4 and TRBJ1-2; D gene ambiguous. The germline V and J ends were trimmed by 0 bases and 4 bases, with 12 bases remaining between them. The CDR3 consists of 15 residues. The CDR3 loop is CASSLAIVGIYGYTF. CDR3 sequence (DNA): TGTGCCAGCAGTTTAGCTATAGTTGGTATCTATGGCTACACCTTC.

The gene calls are TRBV20-1 and TRBJ2-7, with TRBD2 matching over 11 bases. Unmatched junction bases numbered 5, after V lost 0 bases and J lost 4 bases. Germline CDR1 and CDR2: DFQATT and SNEGSKA (reference sequence). This CDR3 region has 15 residues. This chain's CDR3 is CSARDLASGRYEQYF. The CDR3, as DNA: TGCAGTGCTAGAGATCTCGCTAGCGGGAGGTACGAGCAGTACTTC.

V and J are TRBV10-1 and TRBJ2-7, with D possibly being TRBD2 (6 bases). CDR3 length: 15 amino acids. Deletions cut 6 bases from V and 7 bases from J, with 22 bases between. In germline, CDR1 is WNHNN, CDR2 SYGVQD (reference sequence). Written as DNA, the CDR3 is TGCGCCAGCAGCGAAGGCTCGCGGGGACTCGGGGAGCAGTACTTC. The encoded protein is CASSEGSRGLGEQYF.